What follows is one T cell receptor (beta chain) and its context. This sample was included in a study of sequential checkpoint blockade in melanoma. Noted treatment: randomized to nivolumab then ipilimumab (arm A) or the reverse (arm B). This CDR3 spans 14 amino acids. Germline CDR1 reads SGHRS; CDR2 reads YFSETQ. The V gene lost 2 bases and the J gene lost 2 bases, with 8 bases spanning the gap. Some clones are missing from TCRdb's copy, which holds only in-frame ones; the method was immunoSEQ multiplex PCR. The sample comprises approximately 11,000 clones, about 26% of which are singletons, and about 26% rests with the top ten.

The chain combines TRBV5-1 with TRBJ1-3; maybe TRBD1 (5 bases). The receptor's source is a human donor with melanoma. The sequenced sample was tumor tissue (inferred from file names), obtained from a patient given nivolumab and ipilimumab in sequence. CDR3 coding DNA: TGCGCCAGCAGCTTTGCAGGGACTGGAAACACCATATATTTT. Amino acids: CASSFAGTGNTIYF. Supplemented by reference TRBV5-1 and TRBJ1-3, the full variable domain reads KAGVTQTPRYLIKTRGQQVTLSCSPISGHRSVSWYQQTPGQGLQFLFEYFSETQRNKGNFPGRFSGRQFSNSRSEMNVSTLELGDSALYLCASSFAGTGNTIYFGEGSWLTVV.